The rows below give T cell receptor beta chains drawn from one sample of a study of cytomegalovirus exposure and HLA in healthy donors. Only in-frame clones appear in the TCRdb table, and some are missing; sequencing was by immunoSEQ multiplex PCR. This table holds around 79,000 clones, around 70% found once. Material for sequencing was PBMCs. The receptor source for this set is a woman aged 35 to 49 in good health and CMV-seropositive. CDR3s include the opening cysteine and the closing phenylalanine or tryptophan. Fields, in order: clone size, D gene, J gene, V gene, CDR3 protein, CDR3 DNA. The D gene is left open where the match is weak. Size values are once, few and many counts, or a class for expanded clones, and some rows have none.

clone_size: NA; d_call: TRBD1; j_call: TRBJ2-2; v_call: TRBV7-8; cdr3_aa: CASSSGTGVSGELFF; cdr3_nt: TGTGCCAGCAGCTCCGGGACAGGGGTCAGCGGGGAGCTGTTTTTT
clone_size: once; d_call: NA; j_call: TRBJ1-1; v_call: TRBV6-1; cdr3_aa: CASSGLGGGTEAFF; cdr3_nt: TGTGCCAGCAGCGGACTGGGAGGGGGCACTGAAGCTTTCTTT
clone_size: NA; d_call: TRBD1; j_call: TRBJ2-6; v_call: TRBV5-1; cdr3_aa: CASSSRQGAAYPGANVLTF; cdr3_nt: TGCGCCAGCAGCTCGAGACAGGGCGCCGCTTATCCTGGGGCCAACGTCCTGACTTTC
clone_size: NA; d_call: TRBD2; j_call: TRBJ2-5; v_call: TRBV6-1; cdr3_aa: CATALGGQETQYF; cdr3_nt: TGTGCCACCGCCTTGGGAGGGCAAGAGACCCAGTACTTC
clone_size: NA; d_call: TRBD2; j_call: TRBJ2-1; v_call: TRBV7-9; cdr3_aa: CASSSRLAGEDSYNEQFF; cdr3_nt: TGTGCCAGCAGCTCCCGACTAGCGGGAGAGGACTCCTACAATGAGCAGTTCTTC
clone_size: few; d_call: TRBD1; j_call: TRBJ2-2; v_call: TRBV4-3; cdr3_aa: CASSLGQGGTGELFF; cdr3_nt: TGCGCCAGCAGCCTCGGACAGGGGGGGACCGGGGAGCTGTTTTTT
clone_size: few; d_call: TRBD1; j_call: TRBJ2-1; v_call: TRBV13; cdr3_aa: CASSPDTGGREQFF; cdr3_nt: TGTGCCAGCAGCCCAGACACAGGGGGTCGTGAGCAGTTCTTC
clone_size: few; d_call: TRBD2; j_call: TRBJ2-4; v_call: TRBV10-1; cdr3_aa: CASSATQRGENIQYF; cdr3_nt: TGCGCCAGCAGTGCGACCCAGCGGGGGGAAAACATTCAGTACTTC
clone_size: NA; d_call: NA; j_call: TRBJ1-1; v_call: TRBV20-1; cdr3_aa: CSAPRNTEAFF; cdr3_nt: TGCAGTGCTCCGAGGAACACTGAAGCTTTCTTT
clone_size: NA; d_call: NA; j_call: TRBJ1-1; v_call: TRBV11-2; cdr3_aa: CASSLDHRGNTEAFF; cdr3_nt: TGTGCCAGCAGCTTAGATCATCGGGGGAACACTGAAGCTTTCTTT
clone_size: NA; d_call: TRBD2; j_call: TRBJ2-5; v_call: TRBV5-1; cdr3_aa: CASSLGASGVQETQYF; cdr3_nt: TGCGCCAGCAGCTTGGGGGCTAGCGGGGTCCAAGAGACCCAGTACTTC
clone_size: NA; d_call: NA; j_call: TRBJ2-3; v_call: TRBV14; cdr3_aa: CASSQAPITDTQYF; cdr3_nt: TGTGCCAGCAGCCAAGCACCTATCACAGATACGCAGTATTTT
clone_size: NA; d_call: NA; j_call: TRBJ1-5; v_call: TRBV9; cdr3_aa: CASGGGGSSNQPQHF; cdr3_nt: TGTGCCAGCGGGGGAGGGGGATCTAGCAATCAGCCCCAGCATTTT
clone_size: few; d_call: TRBD2; j_call: TRBJ2-7; v_call: TRBV4-2; cdr3_aa: CASSQVSGGASYEQYF; cdr3_nt: TGTGCCAGCAGCCAAGTTAGCGGGGGCGCCTCCTACGAGCAGTACTTC
clone_size: NA; d_call: TRBD2; j_call: TRBJ2-5; v_call: TRBV6-1; cdr3_aa: CASSGLASGSGETQYF; cdr3_nt: TGTGCCAGCAGTGGTTTGGCTAGCGGGAGTGGAGAGACCCAGTACTTC
clone_size: NA; d_call: TRBD1; j_call: TRBJ1-2; v_call: TRBV5-4; cdr3_aa: CASSLGTGVQGYGYTF; cdr3_nt: TGTGCCAGCAGCTTGGGAACAGGGGTGCAGGGCTATGGCTACACCTTC
clone_size: NA; d_call: NA; j_call: TRBJ1-6; v_call: TRBV27; cdr3_aa: CASSLSQNNSPLHF; cdr3_nt: TGTGCCAGCAGTTTATCGCAGAATAATTCACCCCTCCACTTT
clone_size: NA; d_call: NA; j_call: TRBJ2-7; v_call: TRBV29-1; cdr3_aa: CSVEQQTGEQYF; cdr3_nt: TGCAGCGTTGAACAACAGACGGGAGAGCAGTACTTC
clone_size: NA; d_call: NA; j_call: TRBJ1-1; v_call: TRBV4-3; cdr3_aa: CASSHQANAEAFF; cdr3_nt: TGCGCCAGCAGCCACCAAGCTAACGCTGAAGCTTTCTTT
clone_size: NA; d_call: TRBD1; j_call: TRBJ1-3; v_call: TRBV7-2; cdr3_aa: CASSLQGVSGNTIYF; cdr3_nt: TGTGCCAGCAGCTTGCAGGGGGTCAGTGGAAACACCATATATTTT
clone_size: few; d_call: TRBD1; j_call: TRBJ2-7; v_call: TRBV6-1; cdr3_aa: CASRGQGGIYEQYF; cdr3_nt: TGTGCCAGCAGAGGACAGGGGGGGATCTACGAGCAGTACTTC
clone_size: NA; d_call: NA; j_call: TRBJ1-6; v_call: TRBV5-8; cdr3_aa: CATGKGGGSYNSPLHF; cdr3_nt: TGTGCCACCGGGAAGGGGGGGGGATCCTATAATTCACCCCTCCACTTT
clone_size: NA; d_call: NA; j_call: TRBJ1-2; v_call: TRBV5-4; cdr3_aa: CASSLRGSDQAYGYTF; cdr3_nt: TGTGCCAGCAGCTTGCGGGGATCCGACCAAGCATATGGCTACACCTTC
clone_size: NA; d_call: TRBD2; j_call: TRBJ2-5; v_call: TRBV6-5; cdr3_aa: CASSYFRGRGETQYF; cdr3_nt: TGTGCCAGCAGTTACTTTCGCGGGAGAGGAGAGACCCAGTACTTC
clone_size: NA; d_call: NA; j_call: TRBJ1-5; v_call: TRBV7-3; cdr3_aa: CASSLPGDNQPQHF; cdr3_nt: TGTGCCAGCAGCTTACCAGGGGACAATCAGCCCCAGCATTTT
clone_size: once; d_call: TRBD2; j_call: TRBJ2-1; v_call: TRBV5-1; cdr3_aa: CASSPRASGGSMLYNEQFF; cdr3_nt: TGCGCCAGCAGCCCGCGGGCTAGCGGGGGGTCGATGCTATACAATGAGCAGTTCTTC
clone_size: many; d_call: TRBD1; j_call: TRBJ1-1; v_call: TRBV7-9; cdr3_aa: CASSLFGTGGNTEAFF; cdr3_nt: TGTGCCAGCAGCTTGTTCGGGACAGGGGGTAACACTGAAGCTTTCTTT
clone_size: once; d_call: TRBD2; j_call: TRBJ2-1; v_call: TRBV28; cdr3_aa: CASNLFGGRGMNEQFF; cdr3_nt: TGTGCCAGCAATCTCTTTGGGGGGAGGGGTATGAATGAGCAGTTCTTC
clone_size: NA; d_call: NA; j_call: TRBJ2-7; v_call: TRBV27; cdr3_aa: CASSGYQGTGDEQYF; cdr3_nt: TGTGCCAGCAGTGGCTACCAGGGGACCGGGGACGAGCAGTACTTC
clone_size: NA; d_call: NA; j_call: TRBJ2-5; v_call: TRBV7-9; cdr3_aa: CASSVTGEETQYF; cdr3_nt: TGTGCCAGCAGCGTTACGGGGGAAGAGACCCAGTACTTC
clone_size: NA; d_call: NA; j_call: TRBJ1-4; v_call: TRBV2; cdr3_aa: CASSPSLREKLFF; cdr3_nt: TGTGCCAGCAGTCCTTCCCTACGTGAAAAACTGTTTTTT
clone_size: few; d_call: TRBD1; j_call: TRBJ2-7; v_call: TRBV7-2; cdr3_aa: CASSFRGQGNYEQYF; cdr3_nt: TGTGCCAGCAGCTTTAGGGGACAGGGTAACTACGAGCAGTACTTC
clone_size: NA; d_call: TRBD2; j_call: TRBJ2-5; v_call: TRBV19; cdr3_aa: CASSDYMAGGQETQYF; cdr3_nt: TGTGCCAGTAGTGACTACATGGCGGGAGGGCAAGAGACCCAGTACTTC
clone_size: NA; d_call: TRBD1; j_call: TRBJ1-3; v_call: TRBV6-5; cdr3_aa: CASSRDRLSGNTIYF; cdr3_nt: TGTGCCAGCAGCCGGGACAGGCTTTCTGGAAACACCATATATTTT
clone_size: NA; d_call: TRBD2; j_call: TRBJ2-3; v_call: TRBV6-5; cdr3_aa: CASSYASGGGNTQYF; cdr3_nt: TGTGCCAGCAGTTACGCTAGCGGGGGGGGGAATACGCAGTATTTT
clone_size: few; d_call: NA; j_call: TRBJ1-4; v_call: TRBV5-5; cdr3_aa: CASTASLAGLTNEKLFF; cdr3_nt: TGTGCCAGCACCGCTTCCCTGGCAGGGCTCACTAATGAAAAACTGTTTTTT
clone_size: NA; d_call: NA; j_call: TRBJ2-7; v_call: TRBV21-1; cdr3_aa: CASSKGGKTGSRYF; cdr3_nt: TGTGCCAGCAGCAAAGGGGGAAAAACAGGTTCACGGTACTTC
clone_size: NA; d_call: TRBD2; j_call: TRBJ2-1; v_call: TRBV5-4; cdr3_aa: CASSPSGTYNEQFF; cdr3_nt: TGTGCCAGCAGCCCAAGCGGGACCTACAATGAGCAGTTCTTC
clone_size: NA; d_call: TRBD2; j_call: TRBJ2-7; v_call: TRBV27; cdr3_aa: CASSFSGGSSYEQYF; cdr3_nt: TGTGCCAGCAGTTTTAGCGGGGGCTCCTCCTACGAGCAGTACTTC
clone_size: NA; d_call: NA; j_call: TRBJ2-1; v_call: TRBV27; cdr3_aa: CASSLGASFYNEQFF; cdr3_nt: TGTGCCAGCAGTTTAGGGGCCTCCTTTTACAATGAGCAGTTCTTC
clone_size: NA; d_call: NA; j_call: TRBJ1-2; v_call: TRBV11-2; cdr3_aa: CASSFRGFESGYTF; cdr3_nt: TGTGCCAGCAGCTTCAGGGGCTTTGAGAGTGGCTACACCTTC
clone_size: NA; d_call: TRBD1; j_call: TRBJ1-4; v_call: TRBV5-4; cdr3_aa: CASSWGTGSNEKLFF; cdr3_nt: TGTGCCAGCAGCTGGGGGACAGGGAGTAATGAAAAACTGTTTTTT